This entry is about one T cell receptor beta chain. Its antigen is currently unknown. This record belongs to a study of cytomegalovirus exposure and HLA in healthy donors. Study-level findings and limits: Later on, an analysis showed TCR association rates differing by HLA locus, with DRB1 the most and HLA-C the fewest. A few chains tied to CMV proved CMV antigen-specific in vitro. Researchers reportedly found TCR beta sequences accurately predicted most subjects' HLA-A and HLA-B alleles.

PCR was performed using 60 Vbeta and 13 Jbeta primers. Per the study methods: Counted up in a later analysis, unique TCR beta chains came to approximately 83 million, with around 10 million shared. The assay was immunoSEQ multiplex PCR, and TCRdb's table has in-frame clones only and misses some. That table supplies the V and J calls and clone size; D and trimming were determined from the DNA. This table holds around 230,000 clones, approximately 81% found once. Germline V lookup: CDR1 KGHSH, CDR2 LQKENI. The V gene end was trimmed by 8 bases and the J gene end by 7 bases; junction bases not matched to a gene: 4. The CDR3 extends over 12 amino acids.

V gene TRBV18 combines with J gene TRBJ2-1; 8 bases map to TRBD2. The material sequenced was PBMCs. The clonotype was recovered from a girl under 10 years old in good health and CMV-seronegative. CDR3 nucleotide sequence: TGTGCCAGCCGGACTAGCCGAAATGAGCAGTTCTTC. Amino acids: CASRTSRNEQFF.